Presented here are 19 T cell receptor beta chains from one specimen sequenced in a study of identical twins. TCRdb re-derived calls from the 5' RACE reads in MiXCR, one entry per CDR3 protein. The data show 700,000 to 950,000 distinct CDR3 sequences, approximately 13% seen once. The sample was also linked to a second study, of yellow fever vaccine responses in identical twins.

Sequencing was carried out using PBMCs. The receptors were gathered from a woman younger than 35 in good health.

The chain joins TRBV11-2 to TRBJ2-5, with D perhaps matching TRBD1 (5 bases). Trimming removed 1 base at V and 1 base at J, with 19 bases between. The CDR3 consists of 18 residues. The germline gives CDR1 SGHAT, CDR2 FQNNGV. The CDR3 is CASSLVPPYDRPQETQYF. The DNA of the CDR3 is TGTGCCAGCAGCTTAGTCCCGCCATACGACAGACCCCAAGAGACCCAGTACTTC. Drawing the rest from reference TRBV11-2 and TRBJ2-5, the complete variable domain is EAGVAQSPRYKIIEKRQSVAFWCNPISGHATLYWYQQILGQGPKLLIQFQNNGVVDDSQLPKDRFSAERLKGVDSTLKIQPAKLEDSAVYLCASSLVPPYDRPQETQYFGPGTRLLVL.

The V gene is TRBV21-1, the J gene TRBJ2-7; the D call in the table, TRBD1, was not verified against the DNA. TRBV21-1 is noted as a pseudogene. This CDR3 has 13 residues. Written as DNA, the CDR3 is TGTGCCAGCAAACCAGGGAGGCGTTACGAGCAGTACGTC. It specifies CASKPGRRYEQYV.

The chain carries TRBV15 and TRBJ2-3, with D possibly being TRBD2 (6 bases). Germline loops: CDR1 LNHNV, CDR2 YYDKDF (reference sequence). CDR3 size: 16 residues. V was trimmed by 0 bases and J by 2 bases, leaving 12 bases between them. This CDR3 reads CATSRDGTSLTDTQYF. The CDR3 bases are TGTGCCACCAGCAGAGATGGCACTAGCCTCACAGATACGCAGTATTTT. Filled out from reference TRBV15 and TRBJ2-3, the complete variable domain reads DAMVIQNPRYQVTQFGKPVTLSCSQTLNHNVMYWYQQKSSQAPKLLFHYYDKDFNNEADTPDNFQSRRPNTSFCFLDIRSPGLGDTAMYLCATSRDGTSLTDTQYFGPGTRLTVL.

The chain is built from TRBV4-1 and TRBJ2-7; D possibly corresponds to TRBD1 (6 bases). The V end lost 0 bases, the J end lost 6 bases, and 15 bases lay between the germline ends. The CDR3 runs 15 residues. Germline assignment: CDR1 MGHRA and CDR2 YSYEKL. CDR3 nucleotide sequence: TGCGCCAGCAGCCAAGATAGGGGGACAAGGGCCGAGCAGTACGTC. The encoded protein is CASSQDRGTRAEQYV.

This clonotype was observed a few times. This rearrangement joins TRBV20-1 to TRBJ1-6; TRBD1 aligns across 7 bases. The germline V gene encodes CDR1 DFQATT and CDR2 SNEGSKA (reference sequence). V was clipped by 5 bases and J by 2 bases; unmatched bases: 18. This CDR3 region has 19 residues. The CDR3 region is CSAPDPTGVGLAYNSPLHF. CDR3 in DNA: TGCAGTGCTCCCGACCCAACAGGGGTTGGGCTCGCCTATAATTCACCCCTCCACTTT.

This clonotype was found a few times. CDR3 loop: CASSPTSGSHEQYF. For the CDR3, the DNA is TGTGCCAGCAGCCCGACTAGCGGGAGCCACGAGCAGTACTTC. The V and J genes are TRBV6-1 and TRBJ2-7; 12 nucleotides line up with TRBD2. This CDR3 comprises 14 residues. The V and J ends lost 6 bases and 5 bases, in that order; junction bases with no gene match: 5. Germline values: CDR1 MNHNS, CDR2 SASEGT.

V usage is TRBV3-1 and J usage is TRBJ2-7; either TRBD1 or TRBD2 may supply D (5 bases each). This CDR3 region has 16 residues. The V end lost 1 base, the J end lost 3 bases, and 16 bases lay between the germline ends. Germline CDR1 and CDR2: LGHDT and YNNKEL (reference sequence). CDR3 amino acids: CASSQASAGTYYEQYF. The CDR3 DNA reads TGTGCCAGCAGCCAAGCTAGTGCAGGGACCTACTACGAGCAGTACTTC.

This clonotype was seen at least ten times. J is TRBJ1-1 and V is TRBV6-2 or TRBV6-3; possibly TRBD1 for D (5 bases). This CDR3 is 14 amino acids long. Germline CDR1 MNHEY, CDR2 SVGEGT. V dropped 2 bases and J dropped 2 bases, with 9 bases sitting between them. The DNA of the CDR3 is TGTGCCAGCAGTTACGGCGGGGGAAACACTGAAGCTTTCTTT. Translated, it gives CASSYGGGNTEAFF.

This clonotype has a handful of counts. V and J are TRBV10-2 and TRBJ2-5; D is tentatively TRBD1 or TRBD2 (5 bases each). With 2 bases removed from V and 5 bases from J, the gap between germline ends came to 12 bases. Germline CDR1 reads WSHSY; CDR2 reads SAAADI. The CDR3 is 14 residues long. CDR3 bases: TGCGCCAGCAGTGAGAGGGACGTCATGGAGACCCAGTACTTC. It is translated as CASSERDVMETQYF.

The table lists this clonotype with a few counts. J is TRBJ2-1 and V is TRBV12-3 or TRBV12-4; D uncertain. Trimming cost V 5 bases and J 2 bases, with 19 bases left between them. The CDR3 contains 17 residues. The CDR3 bases are TGTGCCAGCAGTCCAGCAACGGTACAACCTACCTACAATGAGCAGTTCTTC. It specifies CASSPATVQPTYNEQFF.

This clonotype turned up a few times. The chain recombines TRBV28 with TRBJ2-1; 7 nucleotides match TRBD2. Germline V gene lookup returns CDR1 MDHEN and CDR2 SYDVKM. CDR3 length: 14 amino acids. Germline trimming cut 7 bases from V and 7 bases from J; bases unmatched to any gene: 10. CDR3 region: CASTWGGAPNEQFF. The CDR3 DNA sequence: TGTGCCAGCACCTGGGGGGGAGCGCCTAATGAGCAGTTCTTC.

The chain is built from TRBV28 and TRBJ2-1; unclear D gene. The germline CDR1 and CDR2 sequences are MDHEN and SYDVKM. This CDR3 is built from 11 residues. The V gene lost 3 bases and the J gene lost 15 bases, with 12 bases spanning the gap. The CDR3 sequence: CASSLMVLSFF. The CDR3 DNA reads as TGTGCCAGCAGTTTGATGGTACTCTCGTTCTTC.

This clonotype showed up just a few times. This chain connects TRBV2 to TRBJ2-1, with D possibly being TRBD1 (5 bases). Deletions cut 2 bases from V and 6 bases from J, with 11 bases between. This CDR3 has 14 residues. Germline loops: CDR1 SNHLY, CDR2 FYNNEI. Here the CDR3 DNA reads TGTGCCAGCAGTGAAATGGGGCCCCGCAATGAGCAGTTCTTC. Its translation: CASSEMGPRNEQFF.

In its sample, this clonotype was seen a few times. The chain combines TRBV2 with TRBJ2-7, with a weak D call TRBD2 (5 bases). With 6 bases removed from V and 5 bases from J, the gap between germline ends came to 14 bases. This CDR3 has 13 amino acids. Germline values: CDR1 SNHLY, CDR2 FYNNEI. This chain's CDR3 is CASSETGNDEQYF. CDR3 in DNA: TGTGCCAGCAGCGAAACGGGGAATGACGAGCAGTACTTC. Complete variable domain (other parts from reference TRBV2 and TRBJ2-7): EPEVTQTPSHQVTQMGQEVILRCVPISNHLYFYWYRQILGQKVEFLVSFYNNEISEKSEIFDDQFSVERPDGSNFTLKIRSTKLEDSAMYFCASSETGNDEQYFGPGTRLTVT.

This clonotype was detected only a few times. This sequence joins TRBV7-8 and TRBJ2-1; TRBD2 aligns across 14 bases. Per the germline V gene, CDR1 is SGHVS and CDR2 is FQNEAQ. J lost 7 bases, V lost 1 base, and 6 bases had no gene match. This CDR3 region has 17 residues. The CDR3 sequence: CASSLVGTSGSRNEQFF. CDR3 nucleotides: TGTGCCAGCAGCTTAGTAGGGACTAGCGGGAGCAGGAATGAGCAGTTCTTC. Using reference TRBV7-8 and TRBJ2-1 for the parts outside the CDR3, the full variable domain is GAGVSQSPRYKVAKRGQDVALRCDPISGHVSLFWYQQALGQGPEFLTYFQNEAQLDKSGLPSDRFFAERPEGSVSTLKIQRTQQEDSAVYLCASSLVGTSGSRNEQFFGPGTRLTVL.

This clonotype was found a few times. The chain couples TRBV7-9 to TRBJ2-2; no reliable D call. V lost 2 bases and J lost 1, with 14 bases in between. From germline, CDR1 is SEHNR and CDR2 FQNEAQ (reference sequence). The CDR3 runs to 17 residues. The DNA of the CDR3 is TGTGCCAGCAGCTTATTTTACGTGACGGAGAACACCGGGGAGCTGTTTTTT. Amino acids: CASSLFYVTENTGELFF.

The V gene is TRBV9, the J gene TRBJ2-1, with 7 bases aligning to TRBD2. V shed 0 bases, J shed 9 bases, and the junction held 18 bases outside the gene matches. CDR3 length: 18 amino acids. Germline-derived CDR1 and CDR2 are SGDLS and YYNGEE. This CDR3 is CASSVGGFGASGLGEQFF. In DNA form, the CDR3 reads TGTGCCAGCAGCGTAGGGGGTTTCGGGGCTAGCGGCCTTGGTGAGCAGTTCTTC.

The V gene is TRBV20-1, the J gene TRBJ2-2; a weak D match, TRBD2 (5 bases). Germline CDR1 and CDR2: DFQATT and SNEGSKA (reference sequence). V dropped 0 bases and J dropped 0 bases, with 11 bases sitting between them. The CDR3 runs 16 residues. Here the CDR3 reads CSARDLSGANTGELFF. CDR3 nucleotide sequence: TGCAGTGCTAGAGATCTATCCGGGGCGAACACCGGGGAGCTGTTTTTT.

This chain connects TRBV3-1 to TRBJ2-1; 8 bases match TRBD1. The CDR3 covers 18 residues. CDR1 is LGHDT, CDR2 YNNKEL, per germline (reference sequence). The trim removed 7 bases at V and 2 bases at J, leaving 16 bases unmatched. CDR3 nucleotide sequence: TGTGCCAGCACCCTCGGACAGGGCTTAACCTCGCCCTACAATGAGCAGTTCTTC. It encodes CASTLGQGLTSPYNEQFF.